A selection of T cell receptor beta chains follows, all from one sample in a study of shared clonotypes between healthy human individuals. TCRdb keeps only in-frame clones here, not all; method: immunoSEQ multiplex PCR. There are fewer than 200,000 clones in the sample; just under 95% occur only once, and around 0.067% lies in the top ten. Sequencing was performed on naive CD4+ T cells sorted from blood. Every receptor here comes from a woman aged 25 to 45 in good health. The CDR3 runs from the conserved cysteine through the conserved F or W. D genes are given only for firm matches. Clone size is not always given. Where it is, it says once, few, many or a class for expanded clones.

clone_size d_call j_call v_call cdr3_aa cdr3_nt
- TRBD1 TRBJ1-2 TRBV28 CASRPTDRDGYTF TGTGCCAGCAGACCCACGGACAGGGATGGCTACACCTTC
- TRBD1 TRBJ1-3 TRBV28 CASSTRQGVVNTIYF TGTGCCAGCAGCACAAGACAGGGCGTCGTAAACACCATATATTTT
- TRBD2 TRBJ2-3 TRBV7-9 CASASSGILDTQYF TGTGCCAGCGCCTCTAGCGGGATTTTAGATACGCAGTATTTT
- TRBD2 TRBJ2-7 TRBV27 CASRPSGSHEQYF TGTGCCAGCAGACCTAGCGGGAGCCACGAGCAGTACTTC
- - TRBJ2-5 TRBV28 CASSFPSSEEQYF TGTGCCAGCAGTTTCCCATCTAGCGAAGAGCAGTACTTC
- - TRBJ2-7 TRBV21-1 CATSTSGPYEQYF TGTGCCACTTCGACTAGCGGACCCTACGAGCAGTACTTC
- - TRBJ2-7 TRBV27 CASQLDGSGLPYEQYF TGTGCCAGCCAACTCGACGGATCGGGATTACCCTACGAGCAGTACTTC
- TRBD2 TRBJ2-1 TRBV5-1 CASSPESGSYNEQFF TGCGCCAGCAGTCCGGAGAGCGGGAGCTACAATGAGCAGTTCTTC
- - TRBJ2-7 TRBV19 CASGTRGAGSYEQYF TGTGCCAGCGGAACACGGGGCGCGGGAAGTTACGAGCAGTACTTC
- - TRBJ2-7 TRBV28 CASTILSPDIPSYEQYF TGTGCCAGCACCATTCTGTCCCCGGACATACCCTCCTACGAGCAGTACTTC
- - TRBJ2-7 TRBV30 CAGGSPVPSYEQYF TGTGCCGGGGGGTCCCCCGTACCCTCCTACGAGCAGTACTTC
- - TRBJ2-1 TRBV19 CASSSRVKAYNEQFF TGTGCCAGTAGCTCCAGGGTTAAGGCCTACAATGAGCAGTTCTTC
- - TRBJ2-7 TRBV20-1 CSASRRWEQYF TGCAGTGCTAGTCGGCGGTGGGAGCAGTACTTC
- TRBD1 TRBJ2-7 TRBV6-5 CASSYPGTGPSEQYF TGTGCCAGCAGTTACCCCGGGACAGGCCCTTCCGAGCAGTACTTC
- TRBD2 TRBJ2-1 TRBV5-1 CASSMIRGTSYNEQFF TGCGCCAGCAGTATGATACGTGGGACTAGTTACAATGAGCAGTTCTTC
- TRBD1 TRBJ2-1 TRBV6-4 CASSDTDRGRDEQFF TGTGCCAGCAGTGACACCGACAGGGGTCGGGATGAGCAGTTCTTC
few - TRBJ2-7 TRBV18 CASSPGLTEKGEQYF TGTGCCAGCTCACCAGGTCTGACGGAGAAGGGGGAGCAGTACTTC
- TRBD2 TRBJ2-3 TRBV18 CASSRLAGAGGDTQYF TGTGCCAGCTCCAGACTAGCGGGAGCGGGGGGAGATACGCAGTATTTT
- - TRBJ1-2 TRBV5-1 CASSLLEGMNYGYTF TGCGCCAGCAGCTTGTTAGAGGGCATGAACTATGGCTACACCTTC
- TRBD2 TRBJ2-7 TRBV5-1 CASSSLAGVTSYEQYF TGCGCCAGCAGCTCACTAGCGGGAGTTACCTCATACGAGCAGTACTTC
- - TRBJ2-7 TRBV6-6 CASSYSAYSYEQYF TGTGCCAGCAGTTACTCGGCCTATTCCTACGAGCAGTACTTC
- - TRBJ2-5 TRBV6-5 CASSYDPVGEQYF TGTGCCAGCAGTTACGACCCGGTGGGGGAGCAGTACTTC